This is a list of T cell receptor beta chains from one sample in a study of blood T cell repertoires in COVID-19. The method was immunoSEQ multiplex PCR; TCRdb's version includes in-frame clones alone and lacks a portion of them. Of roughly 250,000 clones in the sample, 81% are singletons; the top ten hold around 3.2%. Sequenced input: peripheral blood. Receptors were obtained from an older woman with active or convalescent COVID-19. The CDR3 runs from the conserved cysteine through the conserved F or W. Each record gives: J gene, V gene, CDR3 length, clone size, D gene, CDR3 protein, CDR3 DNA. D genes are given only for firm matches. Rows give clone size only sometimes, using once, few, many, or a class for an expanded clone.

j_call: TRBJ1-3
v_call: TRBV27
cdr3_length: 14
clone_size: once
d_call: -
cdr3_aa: CASSPPNRPHTIYF
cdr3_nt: TGTGCCAGCAGTCCCCCTAACAGGCCACACACCATATATTTT

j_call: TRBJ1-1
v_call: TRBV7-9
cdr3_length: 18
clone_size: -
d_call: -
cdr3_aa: CASSLHSAWRGMNTEAFF
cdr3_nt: TGTGCCAGCAGCTTACACTCCGCCTGGCGGGGGATGAACACTGAAGCTTTCTTT

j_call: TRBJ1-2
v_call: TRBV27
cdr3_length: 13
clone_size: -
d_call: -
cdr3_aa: CASSFAGDYGYTF
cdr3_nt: TGTGCCAGCAGTTTTGCAGGGGACTATGGCTACACCTTC

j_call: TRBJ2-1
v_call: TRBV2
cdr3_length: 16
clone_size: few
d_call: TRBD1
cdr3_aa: CASSERQGATHNEQFF
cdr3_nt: TGTGCCAGCAGTGAACGACAGGGGGCGACGCACAATGAGCAGTTCTTC

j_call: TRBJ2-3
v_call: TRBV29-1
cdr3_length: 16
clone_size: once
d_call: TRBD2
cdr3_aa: CSVEGASGALPDTQYF
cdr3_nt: TGCAGCGTTGAAGGGGCCAGCGGGGCCCTTCCAGATACGCAGTATTTT

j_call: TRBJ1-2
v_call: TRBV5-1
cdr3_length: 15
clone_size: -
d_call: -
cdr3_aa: CASSFGSVANYGYTF
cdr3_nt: TGCGCCAGCAGCTTCGGGTCAGTTGCTAACTATGGCTACACCTTC

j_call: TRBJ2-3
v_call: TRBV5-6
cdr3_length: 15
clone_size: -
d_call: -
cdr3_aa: CASSLWWGVTDTQYF
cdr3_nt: TGTGCCAGCAGCTTGTGGTGGGGGGTAACAGATACGCAGTATTTT

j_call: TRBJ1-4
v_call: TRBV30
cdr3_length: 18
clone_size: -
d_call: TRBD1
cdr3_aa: CAWSVRLRSGTASEKLFF
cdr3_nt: TGTGCCTGGAGTGTACGGTTGCGGTCCGGGACAGCCTCTGAAAAACTGTTTTTT

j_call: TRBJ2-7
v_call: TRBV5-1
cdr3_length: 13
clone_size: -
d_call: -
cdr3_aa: CASSPSEGGEQYF
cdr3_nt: TGCGCCAGCAGCCCTAGTGAAGGTGGCGAGCAGTACTTC

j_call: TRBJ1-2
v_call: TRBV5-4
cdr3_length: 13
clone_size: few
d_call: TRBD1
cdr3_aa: CASSPRDSYGYTF
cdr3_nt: TGTGCCAGCAGCCCCAGGGACAGCTATGGCTACACCTTC

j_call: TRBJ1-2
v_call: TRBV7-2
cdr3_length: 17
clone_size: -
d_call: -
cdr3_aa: CASSLGATRSFNYGYTF
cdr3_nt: TGTGCCAGCAGCTTAGGGGCAACGCGCAGCTTTAACTATGGCTACACCTTC

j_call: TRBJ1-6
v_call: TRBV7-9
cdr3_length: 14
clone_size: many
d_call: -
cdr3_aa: CASSLGSSGVALHF
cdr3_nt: TGTGCCAGCAGCTTAGGTAGCAGTGGTGTGGCCCTCCACTTT

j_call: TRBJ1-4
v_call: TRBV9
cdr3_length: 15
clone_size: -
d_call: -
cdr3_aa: CASSWGEAINEKLFF
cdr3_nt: TGTGCCAGCAGCTGGGGGGAAGCCATCAATGAAAAACTGTTTTTT

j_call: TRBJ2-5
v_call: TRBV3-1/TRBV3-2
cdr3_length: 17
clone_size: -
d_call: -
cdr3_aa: CASSHVRTTSKQETQYF
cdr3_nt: TGTGCCAGCAGCCACGTACGGACTACCTCCAAACAAGAGACCCAGTACTTC